This T cell receptor beta chain emerged from a study of cytomegalovirus exposure and HLA in healthy donors. This CDR3 comprises 16 residues. Germline V CDR1 and CDR2: MDHEN, SYDVKM. The trim removed 5 bases at V and 4 bases at J, leaving 5 bases unmatched. Repertoires were generated with immunoSEQ multiplex PCR, while TCRdb's copy carries only in-frame clones and drops some. The sample consists of more than 110,000 clones, approximately 87% of them appearing once. The gene calls are TRBV28 and TRBJ2-1; 13 bases are shared with TRBD2. Sequenced sample: PBMCs. This sequence originates from a man between 18 and 29 years old in good health and CMV-seronegative. DNA for the CDR3: TGTGCCAGCAGTGGGGGACTAGCGGGAAAGTACAATGAGCAGTTCTTC. It yields the protein CASSGGLAGKYNEQFF.